The source of this TCR beta chain is a study of cytomegalovirus exposure and HLA in healthy donors. Study context: Earlier sequencing of about 200 million T cells yielded about 120 million unique TCR beta sequences.

Amplification used 60 Vbeta primers and 13 Jbeta primers. Clones were sequenced by immunoSEQ multiplex PCR, and TCRdb holds only the in-frame ones, with some missing. Seen here are 100,000 to 150,000 clones, about 73% observed once, and the top ten hold approximately 2.9%. V was pared by 1 base and J by 6 bases, with 6 bases between. The germline V gene has CDR1 SGHVS and CDR2 FQNEAQ. The CDR3 sequence is 12 residues long. This clone was seen a single time. Antigen specificity is unknown. Study-wide points: TCR beta V- and J-gene trimming, according to a later analysis, was linked to a missense DCLRE1C variant.

The source material was PBMCs. The clonotype was recovered from a human donor in good health. J is TRBJ1-1 and V is TRBV7-8, with no clear D. CDR3 sequence: CASSLGAAEAFF. DNA for the CDR3: TGTGCCAGCAGCTTAGGGGCAGCTGAAGCTTTCTTT.